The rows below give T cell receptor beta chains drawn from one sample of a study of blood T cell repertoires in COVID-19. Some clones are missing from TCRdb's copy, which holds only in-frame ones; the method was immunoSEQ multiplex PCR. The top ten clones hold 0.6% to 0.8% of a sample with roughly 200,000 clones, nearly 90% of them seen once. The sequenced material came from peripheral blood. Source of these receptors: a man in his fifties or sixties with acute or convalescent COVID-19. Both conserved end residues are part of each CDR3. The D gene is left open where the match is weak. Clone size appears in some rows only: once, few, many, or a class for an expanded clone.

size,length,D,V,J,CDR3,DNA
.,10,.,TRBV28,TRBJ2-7,CATESYEQYF,TGTGCCACCGAGAGCTACGAGCAGTACTTC
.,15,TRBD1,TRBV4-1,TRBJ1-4,CASSQVWTGNEKLFF,TGCGCCAGCAGCCAAGTATGGACAGGGAATGAAAAACTGTTTTTT
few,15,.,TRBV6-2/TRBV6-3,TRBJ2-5,CASSYSSSDQETQYF,TGTGCCAGCAGTTACTCGAGTAGCGATCAAGAGACCCAGTACTTC
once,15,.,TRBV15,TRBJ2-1,CATSRVVQVQYEQFF,TGTGCCACCAGCAGAGTCGTCCAGGTTCAGTATGAGCAGTTCTTC
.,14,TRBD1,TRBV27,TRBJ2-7,CASSLRDRGYEQYF,TGTGCCAGCAGTCTCCGGGACAGGGGATACGAGCAGTACTTC
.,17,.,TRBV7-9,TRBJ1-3,CASSWGLAGASGNTIYF,TGTGCCAGCAGCTGGGGTCTCGCGGGGGCTTCTGGAAACACCATATATTTT
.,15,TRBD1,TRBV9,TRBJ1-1,CASSPRQGSHTEAFF,TGTGCCAGCAGCCCTCGACAGGGTTCTCACACTGAAGCTTTCTTT
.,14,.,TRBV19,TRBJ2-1,CASNSLGSYNEQFF,TGTGCCAGTAATAGCCTGGGCTCCTACAATGAGCAGTTCTTC
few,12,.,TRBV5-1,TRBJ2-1,CASSLTGSEQFF,TGCGCCAGCAGCCTTACCGGGAGTGAGCAGTTCTTC
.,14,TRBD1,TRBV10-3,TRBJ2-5,CAITRDRGSETQYF,TGTGCCATCACCCGGGACAGGGGGTCGGAGACCCAGTACTTC
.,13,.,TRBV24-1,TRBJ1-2,CATSARSGYGYTF,TGTGCCACCAGTGCGAGAAGCGGCTATGGCTACACCTTC
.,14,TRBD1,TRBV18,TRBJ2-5,CASSLGQGGETQYF,TGTGCCAGCTCACTGGGACAGGGAGGAGAGACCCAGTACTTC
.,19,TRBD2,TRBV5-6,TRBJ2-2,CASSSEGGLAGVGGGELFF,TGTGCCAGCAGCTCGGAAGGGGGACTAGCGGGAGTTGGCGGCGGGGAGCTGTTTTTT
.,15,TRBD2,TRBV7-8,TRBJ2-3,CASSLGTSGTDTQYF,TGTGCCAGCAGCTTAGGGACTAGCGGCACAGATACGCAGTATTTT
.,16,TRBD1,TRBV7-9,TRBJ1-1,CASSLRTGGMNTEAFF,TGTGCCAGCAGCTTAAGGACAGGGGGAATGAACACTGAAGCTTTCTTT
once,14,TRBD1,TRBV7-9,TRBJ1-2,CASGGRGQFYGYTF,TGTGCCAGCGGGGGCAGGGGGCAGTTCTATGGCTACACCTTC
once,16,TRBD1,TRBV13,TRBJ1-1,CASRRHGTGLNTEAFF,TGTGCCAGCAGGAGGCACGGGACAGGGTTGAACACTGAAGCTTTCTTT
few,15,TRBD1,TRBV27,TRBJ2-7,CASSLLGQGTYEQYF,TGTGCCAGCAGTTTATTGGGACAGGGGACCTACGAGCAGTACTTC
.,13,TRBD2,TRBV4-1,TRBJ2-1,CASSSLAGDRQFF,TGCGCCAGCAGCAGTCTAGCGGGAGACAGGCAGTTCTTC
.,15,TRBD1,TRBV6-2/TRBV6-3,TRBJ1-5,CASSYTTGGIQPQHF,TGTGCCAGCAGTTACACGACAGGGGGCATTCAGCCCCAGCATTTT
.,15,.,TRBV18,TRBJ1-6,CASSPQGDDNSPLHF,TGTGCCAGCTCACCACAGGGAGACGATAATTCACCCCTCCACTTT
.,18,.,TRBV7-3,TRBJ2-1,CASSLGGAGLSSYNEQFF,TGTGCCAGCAGCTTAGGTGGGGCGGGACTCAGCTCCTACAATGAGCAGTTCTTC
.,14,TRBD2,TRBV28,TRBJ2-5,CASSFSSGSGTQYF,TGTGCCAGCAGTTTTAGTAGCGGGTCCGGGACCCAGTACTTC
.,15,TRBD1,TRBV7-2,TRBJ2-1,CASSLIGQGYNEQFF,TGTGCCAGCAGCTTAATAGGACAGGGATACAATGAGCAGTTCTTC
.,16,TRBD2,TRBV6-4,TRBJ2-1,CASSDRSSGRTNEQFF,TGTGCCAGCAGTGACCGGTCTAGCGGGAGAACGAATGAGCAGTTCTTC
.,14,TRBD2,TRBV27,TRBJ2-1,CASLGLAGRDEQFF,TGTGCCAGCCTCGGACTAGCGGGAAGAGATGAGCAGTTCTTC
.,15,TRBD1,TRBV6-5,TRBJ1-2,CASSYQTGMDYGYTF,TGTGCCAGCAGTTACCAGACAGGGATGGACTATGGCTACACCTTC
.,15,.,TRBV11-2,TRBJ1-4,CASSPYEGLREKLFF,TGTGCCAGCAGCCCGTACGAGGGCTTGCGGGAAAAACTGTTTTTT
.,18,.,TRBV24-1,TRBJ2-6,CATSDLKAASSGANVLTF,TGTGCCACCAGTGATTTGAAAGCGGCAAGCTCTGGGGCCAACGTCCTGACTTTC
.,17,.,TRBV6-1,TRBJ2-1,CASREWGGAGTYNEQFF,TGTGCCAGCAGGGAATGGGGGGGGGCTGGTACCTACAATGAGCAGTTCTTC
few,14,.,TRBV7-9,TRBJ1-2,CASSSDSSAYGYTF,TGTGCCAGCAGCTCCGACTCCTCGGCCTATGGCTACACCTTC
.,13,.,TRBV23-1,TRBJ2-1,CASSPVCYNEQFF,TGCGCCAGCAGTCCTGTATGTTACAATGAGCAGTTCTTC
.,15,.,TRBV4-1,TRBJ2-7,CASSQELQVPYEQYF,TGCGCCAGCAGCCAAGAGTTGCAGGTCCCGTACGAGCAGTACTTC
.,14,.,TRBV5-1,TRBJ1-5,CASSLASGDQPQHF,TGCGCCAGCAGCTTGGCCAGCGGGGATCAGCCCCAGCATTTT